This T cell receptor beta chain stems from a study of human T cells and chemical hapten exposure. Turning to the study itself: Diphenylcyclopropenone was applied weekly to patients' scalps across the approximately 25-week study.

This CDR3 spans 15 amino acids. V gave up 1 base and J gave up 0 bases, with 8 bases separating them. The germline V gene encodes CDR1 SGDLS and CDR2 YYNGEE. Individual cDNA molecules had unique molecular identifiers attached to them by the library. MiXCR was run by TCRdb on the RACE reads, yielding one entry per CDR3 protein. The sample holds around 120,000 distinct CDR3 sequences, roughly an eighth seen once. This clonotype was seen only a few times. Noted time point: patch test 1, 2 weeks after DPC sensitization. Treatment of the sample: therapeutic diphenylcyclopropenone sensitization with weekly scalp DPC. From whole blood left unfractionated, total RNA was extracted.

Sequenced material: whole blood, taken in connection with sensitization to the hapten diphenylcyclopropenone (DPC). This receptor was obtained from a man between 18 and 29 years old with alopecia areata. Some clones in this sample may be carry-over from other donors' samples. This chain uses TRBV9 with TRBJ2-1; D possibly uses TRBD1 or TRBD2 (6 bases each). DNA of the CDR3: TGTGCCAGCAGCGTAAGGGGGGCCTCCTACAATGAGCAGTTCTTC. Its translation: CASSVRGASYNEQFF.